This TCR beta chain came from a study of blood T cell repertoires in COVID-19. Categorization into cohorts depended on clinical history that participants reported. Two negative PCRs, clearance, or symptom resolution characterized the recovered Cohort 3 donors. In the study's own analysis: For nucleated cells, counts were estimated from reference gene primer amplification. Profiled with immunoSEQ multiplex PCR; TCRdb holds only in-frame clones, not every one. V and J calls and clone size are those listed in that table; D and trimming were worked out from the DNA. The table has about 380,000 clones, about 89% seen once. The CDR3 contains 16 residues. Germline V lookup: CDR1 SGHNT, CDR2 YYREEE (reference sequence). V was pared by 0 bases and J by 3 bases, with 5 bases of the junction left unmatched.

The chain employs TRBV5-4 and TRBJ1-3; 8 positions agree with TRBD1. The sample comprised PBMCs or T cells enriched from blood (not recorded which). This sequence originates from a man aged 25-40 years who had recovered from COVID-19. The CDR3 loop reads CASSLGAGGVGNTIYF. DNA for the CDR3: TGTGCCAGCAGCTTGGGAGCAGGGGGCGTTGGAAACACCATATATTTT. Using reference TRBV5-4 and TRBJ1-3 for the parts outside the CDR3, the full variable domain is ETGVTQSPTHLIKTRGQQVTLRCSSQSGHNTVSWYQQALGQGPQFIFQYYREEENGRGNFPPRFSGLQFPNYSSELNVNALELDDSALYLCASSLGAGGVGNTIYFGEGSWLTVV.